The rows below give T cell receptor beta chains drawn from one sample of a study of response to subunit inactivated influenza vaccine. TCRdb fed the RT-PCR reads into MiXCR, producing one record per CDR3 protein. The repertoire holds 650,000 to 800,000 distinct CDR3 sequences, with approximately 14% as singletons. This specimen was PBMCs from blood, taken less than 15 days before vaccination. Every receptor here comes from a middle-aged man who received an inactivated influenza vaccine. Both conserved end residues are part of each CDR3.

TRBV4-3	TRBJ2-7	CASSQDGTSADEQYF
TRBV25-1	TRBJ1-1	CASSELGREVEAFF
TRBV10-3	TRBJ1-4	CAISESPQGTNEKLFF
TRBV7-9	TRBJ2-5	CASSSGTPRTQYF
TRBV5-1	TRBJ1-1	CASSPSGGMNTEAFF
TRBV7-2	TRBJ2-5	CASSLEGQLVETQYF
TRBV7-9	TRBJ2-7	CASSADSLYEQYF
TRBV6-1	TRBJ1-6	CASSPRVESPLHF
TRBV5-1	TRBJ1-1	CASSSGTGARTEAFF
TRBV4-1	TRBJ2-2	CASSQRVPTGPGELFF
TRBV7-8	TRBJ2-3	CASSIGLAGVDTQYF
TRBV10-3	TRBJ2-1	CAISESTLLAGGYNEQFF
TRBV5-8	TRBJ1-1	CASSLLSSGNTEAFF
TRBV4-2	TRBJ1-5	CASSQDIGDRGNQPQHF
TRBV28	TRBJ2-7	CASTDLAPYEQYF
TRBV9	TRBJ2-3	CASSVVEGVTDTQYF
TRBV10-2	TRBJ2-1	CASSEYGARDYNEQFF
TRBV4-1	TRBJ1-1	CASSQATGEAGGTEAFF
TRBV4-2	TRBJ1-2	CASSQGDNYGYTF
TRBV5-6	TRBJ2-1	CASSLVDGGEQFF
TRBV10-3	TRBJ2-7	CAISVSSYEQYF
TRBV20-1	TRBJ2-7	CSARDQWLAGIGDEQYF
TRBV11-1	TRBJ2-2	CASSSKLFAGELFF
TRBV4-2	TRBJ1-6	CASSQGTAGNSPLHF
TRBV7-2	TRBJ2-7	CASSHRESGREQYF
TRBV27	TRBJ1-1	CASREYAGSANTEAFF
TRBV7-2	TRBJ2-2	CASSLKVADTGELFF
TRBV12-3/TRBV12-4	TRBJ1-4	CASSPGGAESEKLFF
TRBV9	TRBJ1-4	CASSASLSEVFF
TRBV12-3/TRBV12-4	TRBJ2-5	CASSTTVAGGETQYF
TRBV6-5	TRBJ2-7	CASSYSSGALGEQYF
TRBV7-2	TRBJ2-7	CVSSLVLRGGYEQYF
TRBV5-5	TRBJ2-1	CASSWGPDRAMNEQFF
TRBV20-1	TRBJ2-5	CSVGPSGETQYF
TRBV7-2	TRBJ2-7	CASRTAGGPIEQYF
TRBV12-3/TRBV12-4	TRBJ1-1	CASSSHRDMNTEAFF
TRBV20-1	TRBJ1-2	CSARANRGQLNYGYTF
TRBV6-1	TRBJ2-1	CASRTRSSGGPRETNEQFF
TRBV4-3	TRBJ2-2	CASSQDWGNTGELFF
TRBV24-1	TRBJ1-2	CATSDFGEDGYGYTF
TRBV28	TRBJ2-7	CASNTNRQGSYEQYF
TRBV6-1	TRBJ2-2	CASNPSGRFNTGELFF
TRBV5-1	TRBJ2-6	CASYPLGQEGSGANVLTF
TRBV9	TRBJ2-5	CASSVNSIQETQYF
TRBV28	TRBJ2-7	CASSLGQGGGYEQYF
TRBV10-3	TRBJ2-1	CAISESRGLNYNEQFF
TRBV4-2	TRBJ2-1	CASSQSSSGLVYNEQFF
TRBV2	TRBJ2-3	CASSAGGRTDTQYF